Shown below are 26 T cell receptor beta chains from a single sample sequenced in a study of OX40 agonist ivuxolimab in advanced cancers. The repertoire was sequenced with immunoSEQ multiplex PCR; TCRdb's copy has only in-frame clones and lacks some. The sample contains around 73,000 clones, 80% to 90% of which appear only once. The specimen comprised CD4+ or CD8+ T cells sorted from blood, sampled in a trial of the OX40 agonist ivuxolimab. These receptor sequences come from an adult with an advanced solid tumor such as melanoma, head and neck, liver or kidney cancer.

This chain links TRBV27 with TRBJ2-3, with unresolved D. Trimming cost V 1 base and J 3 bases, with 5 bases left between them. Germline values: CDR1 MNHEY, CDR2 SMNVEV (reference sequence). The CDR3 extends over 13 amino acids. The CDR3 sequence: CASSLLGTDTQYF. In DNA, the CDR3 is TGTGCCAGCAGTTTATTGGGGACAGATACGCAGTATTTT.

The CDR3 DNA is TGTGCCAGCAGTTCACTACAGGGGATCCACCACGAGCAGTACTTC. Translating gives CASSSLQGIHHEQYF. The V gene is TRBV27, the J gene TRBJ2-7, with TRBD1 matching 7 bases. The germline V gene encodes CDR1 MNHEY and CDR2 SMNVEV (reference sequence). With 4 bases clipped from V and 5 bases from J, the junction kept 11 bases outside the gene matches. The CDR3 is 15 residues long.

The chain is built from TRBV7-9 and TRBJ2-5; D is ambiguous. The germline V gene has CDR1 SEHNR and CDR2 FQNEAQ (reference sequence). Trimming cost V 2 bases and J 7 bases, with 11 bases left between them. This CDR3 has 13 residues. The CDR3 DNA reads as TGTGCCAGCAGCTTAAGCCTAGAAGGGACCCAGTACTTC. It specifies CASSLSLEGTQYF.

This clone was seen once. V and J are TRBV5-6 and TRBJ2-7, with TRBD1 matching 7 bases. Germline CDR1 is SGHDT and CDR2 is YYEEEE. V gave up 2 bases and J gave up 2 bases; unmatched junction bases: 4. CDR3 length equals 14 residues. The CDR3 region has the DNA TGTGCCAGCAGCTTATCAGGACAGGCCTACGAGCAGTACTTC. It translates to CASSLSGQAYEQYF.

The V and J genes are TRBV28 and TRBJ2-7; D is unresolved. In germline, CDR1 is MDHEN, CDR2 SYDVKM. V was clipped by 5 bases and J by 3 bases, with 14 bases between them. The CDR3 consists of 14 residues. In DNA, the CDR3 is TGTGCCAGCAGTCGCACCCTATCCATCTACGAGCAGTACTTC. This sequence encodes CASSRTLSIYEQYF.

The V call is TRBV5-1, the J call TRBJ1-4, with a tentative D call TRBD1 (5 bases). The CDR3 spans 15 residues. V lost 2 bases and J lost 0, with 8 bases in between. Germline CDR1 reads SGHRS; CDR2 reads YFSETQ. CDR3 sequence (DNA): TGCGCCAGCAGCTTCAGGGAGGCAACTAATGAAAAACTGTTTTTT. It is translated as CASSFREATNEKLFF.

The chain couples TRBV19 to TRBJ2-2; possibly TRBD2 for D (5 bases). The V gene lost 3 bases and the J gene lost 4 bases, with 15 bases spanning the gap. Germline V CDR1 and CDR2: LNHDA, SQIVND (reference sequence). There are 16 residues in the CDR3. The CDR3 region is CASSISPGWGTGELFF. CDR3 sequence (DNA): TGTGCCAGTAGTATCAGCCCGGGGTGGGGCACCGGGGAGCTGTTTTTT.

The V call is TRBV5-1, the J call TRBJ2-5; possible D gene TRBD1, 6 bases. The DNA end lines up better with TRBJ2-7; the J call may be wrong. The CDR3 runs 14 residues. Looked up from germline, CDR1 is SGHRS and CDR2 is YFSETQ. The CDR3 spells CASSLADRPYEQYF. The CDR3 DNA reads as TGCGCCAGCAGCTTGGCCGACAGGCCCTACGAGCAGTACTTC.

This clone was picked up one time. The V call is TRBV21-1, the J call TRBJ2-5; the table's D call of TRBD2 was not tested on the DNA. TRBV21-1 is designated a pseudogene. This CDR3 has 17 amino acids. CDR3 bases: TGTGCCAGCAGCAACAGAGGGACTAGCGGGAGGGAAGAGACCCAGTACTTC. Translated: CASSNRGTSGREETQYF.

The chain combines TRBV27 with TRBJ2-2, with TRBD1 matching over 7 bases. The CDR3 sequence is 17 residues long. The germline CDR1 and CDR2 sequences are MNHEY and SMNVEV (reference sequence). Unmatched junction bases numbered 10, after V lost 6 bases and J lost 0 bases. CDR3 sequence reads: CASSFTSGTANTGELFF. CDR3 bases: TGTGCCAGCAGCTTCACCTCCGGGACAGCGAACACCGGGGAGCTGTTTTTT.

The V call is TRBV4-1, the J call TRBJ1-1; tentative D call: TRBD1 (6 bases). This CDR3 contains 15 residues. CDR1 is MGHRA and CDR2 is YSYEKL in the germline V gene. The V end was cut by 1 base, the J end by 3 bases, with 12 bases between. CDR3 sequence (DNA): TGCGCCAGCAGCCAAGCCAGGGGCGCCGACACTGAAGCTTTCTTT. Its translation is CASSQARGADTEAFF.

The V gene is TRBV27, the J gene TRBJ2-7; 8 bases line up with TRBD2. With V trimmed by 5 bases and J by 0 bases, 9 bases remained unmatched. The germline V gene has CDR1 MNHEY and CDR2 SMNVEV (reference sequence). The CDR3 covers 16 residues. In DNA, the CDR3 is TGTGCCAGCAGTGCCCGGGGGGGGGAAAGCTCCTACGAGCAGTACTTC. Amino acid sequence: CASSARGGESSYEQYF.

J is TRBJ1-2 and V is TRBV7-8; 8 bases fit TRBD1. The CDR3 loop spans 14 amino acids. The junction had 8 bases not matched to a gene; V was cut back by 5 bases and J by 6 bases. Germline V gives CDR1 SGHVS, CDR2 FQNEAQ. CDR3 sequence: CASSPGQGSDGYTF. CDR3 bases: TGTGCCAGCAGCCCCGGACAGGGTTCCGATGGCTACACCTTC.

The CDR3 DNA reads TGTGCCAGCAGTGTACAGGGTTTAGGTCAGCCCCAGCATTTT. Translated, it gives CASSVQGLGQPQHF. This sequence joins TRBV27 and TRBJ1-5; the D gene is possibly TRBD1 (6 bases). There are 14 residues in the CDR3. The germline CDR1 and CDR2 sequences are MNHEY and SMNVEV (reference sequence). With 5 bases removed from V and 6 bases from J, the gap between germline ends came to 14 bases.

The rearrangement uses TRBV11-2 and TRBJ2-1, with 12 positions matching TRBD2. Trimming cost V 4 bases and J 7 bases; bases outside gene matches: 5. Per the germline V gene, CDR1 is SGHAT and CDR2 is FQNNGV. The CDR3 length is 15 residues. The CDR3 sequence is CASSWTSGISNEQFF. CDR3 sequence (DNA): TGTGCCAGCAGCTGGACTAGCGGGATCTCTAATGAGCAGTTCTTC.

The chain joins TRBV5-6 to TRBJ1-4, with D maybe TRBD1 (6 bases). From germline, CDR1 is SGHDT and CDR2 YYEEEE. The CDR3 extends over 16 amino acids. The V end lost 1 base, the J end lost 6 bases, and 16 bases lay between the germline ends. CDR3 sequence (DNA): TGTGCCAGCAGCTTGTGGGGGGCCGGTACGTATGAAAAACTGTTTTTT. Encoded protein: CASSLWGAGTYEKLFF.

CDR3 sequence reads: CASSIGGITEAFF. DNA of the CDR3: TGTGCCAGTAGTATAGGGGGTATCACTGAAGCTTTCTTT. The chain is built from TRBV19 and TRBJ1-1; unclear D gene. The CDR3 is 13 amino acids. V was cut by 1 base and J by 4 bases, with 7 bases left in between. Germline CDR1 is LNHDA and CDR2 is SQIVND (reference sequence).

CDR3 region: CASRGTGNEQYF. In DNA form, the CDR3 reads TGTGCCAGCAGGGGGACAGGGAACGAGCAGTACTTC. The V gene is TRBV2, the J gene TRBJ2-7; 9 bases line up with TRBD1. The CDR3 has 12 amino acids. Germline CDR1 SNHLY, CDR2 FYNNEI. The ends lost 6 bases at V and 5 bases at J; junction bases unmatched: 2.

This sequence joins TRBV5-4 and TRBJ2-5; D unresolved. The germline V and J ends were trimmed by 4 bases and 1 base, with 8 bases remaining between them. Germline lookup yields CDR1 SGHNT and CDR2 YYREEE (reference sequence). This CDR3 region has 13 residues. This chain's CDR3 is CASSPLTQETQYF. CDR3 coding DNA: TGTGCCAGCAGCCCCTTGACCCAAGAGACCCAGTACTTC.

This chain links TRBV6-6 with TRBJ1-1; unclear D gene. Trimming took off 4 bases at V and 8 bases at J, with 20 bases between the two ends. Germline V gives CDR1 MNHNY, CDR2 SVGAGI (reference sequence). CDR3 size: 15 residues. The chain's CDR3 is CASSSLVHGVVEAFF. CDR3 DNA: TGTGCCAGCAGTTCCCTAGTACACGGGGTGGTGGAAGCTTTCTTT.

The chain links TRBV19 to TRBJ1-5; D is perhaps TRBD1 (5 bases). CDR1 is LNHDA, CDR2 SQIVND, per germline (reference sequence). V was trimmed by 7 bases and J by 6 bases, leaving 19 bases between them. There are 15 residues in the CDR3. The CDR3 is CASTPWTRGGQPQHF. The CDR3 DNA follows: TGTGCCAGTACCCCTTGGACGAGGGGCGGTCAGCCCCAGCATTTT.

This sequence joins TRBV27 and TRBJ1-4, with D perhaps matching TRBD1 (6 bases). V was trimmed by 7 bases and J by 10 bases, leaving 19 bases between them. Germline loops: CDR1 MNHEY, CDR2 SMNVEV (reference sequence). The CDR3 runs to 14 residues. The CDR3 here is CASTALSGARKLFF. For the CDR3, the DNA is TGTGCCAGCACCGCTCTCTCGGGGGCCCGAAAACTGTTTTTT.

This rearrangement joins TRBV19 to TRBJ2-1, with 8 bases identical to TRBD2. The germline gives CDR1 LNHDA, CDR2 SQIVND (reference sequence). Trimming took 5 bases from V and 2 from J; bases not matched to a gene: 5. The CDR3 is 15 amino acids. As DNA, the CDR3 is TGTGCCAGTAGTCTCAGCGGGAGCGCCTACAATGAGCAGTTCTTC. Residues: CASSLSGSAYNEQFF.

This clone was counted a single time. CDR3 nucleotide sequence: TGTGCCAGCAGTCCCCGCCGCGGACAGGGGGTAACTGAAGCTTTCTTT. This encodes CASSPRRGQGVTEAFF. The gene calls are TRBV27 and TRBJ1-1, with TRBD1 matching 10 bases. With 5 bases clipped from V and 5 bases from J, the junction kept 11 bases outside the gene matches. Germline loops: CDR1 MNHEY, CDR2 SMNVEV (reference sequence). The CDR3 sequence is 16 residues long.

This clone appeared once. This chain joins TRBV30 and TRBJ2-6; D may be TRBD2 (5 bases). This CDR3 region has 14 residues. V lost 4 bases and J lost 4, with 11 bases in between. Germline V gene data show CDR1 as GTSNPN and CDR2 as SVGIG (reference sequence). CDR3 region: CAWTVGAGANVLTF. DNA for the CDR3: TGTGCCTGGACCGTGGGAGCGGGGGCCAACGTCCTGACTTTC.

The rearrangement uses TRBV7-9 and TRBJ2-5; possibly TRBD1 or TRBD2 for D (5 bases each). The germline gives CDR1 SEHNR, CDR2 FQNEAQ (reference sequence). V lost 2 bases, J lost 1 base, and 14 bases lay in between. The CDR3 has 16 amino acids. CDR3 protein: CASSLTVGTPQETQYF. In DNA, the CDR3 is TGTGCCAGCAGCTTAACCGTCGGGACCCCCCAAGAGACCCAGTACTTC.